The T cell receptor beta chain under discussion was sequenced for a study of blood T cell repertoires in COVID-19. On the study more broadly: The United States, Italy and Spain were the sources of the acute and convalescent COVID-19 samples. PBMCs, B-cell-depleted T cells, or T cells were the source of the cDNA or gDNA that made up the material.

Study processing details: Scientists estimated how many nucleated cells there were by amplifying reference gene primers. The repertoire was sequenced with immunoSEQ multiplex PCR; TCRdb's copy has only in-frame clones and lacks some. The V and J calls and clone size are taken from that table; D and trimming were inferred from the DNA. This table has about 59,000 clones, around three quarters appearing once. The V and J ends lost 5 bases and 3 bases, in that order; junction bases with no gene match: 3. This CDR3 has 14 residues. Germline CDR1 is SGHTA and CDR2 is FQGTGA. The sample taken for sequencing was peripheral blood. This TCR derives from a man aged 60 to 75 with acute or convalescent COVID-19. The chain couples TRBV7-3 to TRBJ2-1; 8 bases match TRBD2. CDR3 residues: CASSPLAGYNEQFF. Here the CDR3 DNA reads TGTGCCAGCAGCCCTCTAGCGGGCTACAATGAGCAGTTCTTC.